The 4 T cell receptor beta chains presented below share a single source sample, sequenced in a study of T cell changes during pregnancy in multiple sclerosis. Here immunoSEQ multiplex PCR was the method, and the copy in TCRdb shows in-frame clones only, minus some. Of 35,000 to 45,000 clones in the sample, roughly 90% were seen once. The specimen was peripheral blood, collected in the second trimester of pregnancy. Every receptor here comes from a female donor in good health, enrolled as a control in a pregnancy study.

The sample holds a few counts of this clone. The chain couples TRBV6-4 to TRBJ2-2, with 9 bases that match TRBD2. The CDR3 has 15 amino acids. Germline CDR1 and CDR2: MRHNA and SNTAGT. V gave up 2 bases and J gave up 5 bases; unmatched junction bases: 3. Here the CDR3 DNA reads TGTGCCAGCAGTGACGGCGGGAGGGAAACCGGGGAGCTGTTTTTT. This sequence encodes CASSDGGRETGELFF.

The chain employs TRBV10-2 and TRBJ1-4; possibly TRBD1 for D (6 bases). Looked up from germline, CDR1 is WSHSY and CDR2 is SAAADI. The ends were cut back, 9 bases at V and 7 bases at J, with 15 bases in the middle. There are 13 residues in the CDR3. In DNA form, the CDR3 reads TGCGCCAGTGCCGGGACATCGACTGAAAAACTGTTTTTT. It yields the protein CASAGTSTEKLFF.

The chain recombines TRBV9 with TRBJ1-4; D is unclear. CDR1 SGDLS and CDR2 YYNGEE come from the germline V gene. The CDR3 runs 15 residues. The V end lost 3 bases, the J end lost 5 bases, and 14 bases lay between the germline ends. CDR3 protein: CASSGAGAGNEKLFF. Written as DNA, the CDR3 is TGTGCCAGCAGCGGCGCGGGAGCCGGGAATGAAAAACTGTTTTTT.

This chain uses TRBV7-9 with TRBJ1-1, with 8 bases matching TRBD1. The CDR3 totals 14 residues. Germline values: CDR1 SEHNR, CDR2 FQNEAQ (reference sequence). The V segment lost 5 bases and the J segment 1 base; nucleotides outside the gene matches: 3. This CDR3 is CASSPQGGNTEAFF. CDR3 coding DNA: TGTGCCAGCAGCCCACAGGGGGGGAACACTGAAGCTTTCTTT.